These 9 T cell receptor beta chains were all obtained from the same sample, sequenced in a study of response to subunit inactivated influenza vaccine. TCRdb recomputed calls from the RT-PCR reads with MiXCR, one row per CDR3 protein. The table records roughly 180,000 distinct CDR3 sequences, roughly 8.7% of them present only once. The sequences come from non-naive T cells sorted from PBMCs, collected on the day of vaccination. Source of these receptors: a man aged 45-65 years who received an inactivated influenza vaccine.

This clonotype was detected many times. The genes are TRBV7-9 and TRBJ2-5; 8 nucleotides line up with TRBD2. This CDR3 spans 15 amino acids. Trimming at V came to 5 bases and at J to 7 bases, leaving 12 bases not matched to a gene. Germline V gene sequence: CDR1 SEHNR, CDR2 FQNEAQ (reference sequence). Here the CDR3 DNA reads TGTGCCAGCAGCCTTAGCGGGACACAAGTTGGGACCCAGTACTTC. This sequence encodes CASSLSGTQVGTQYF. Complete variable domain (other parts from reference TRBV7-9 and TRBJ2-5): DTGVSQNPRHKITKRGQNVTFRCDPISEHNRLYWYRQTLGQGPEFLTYFQNEAQLEKSRLLSDRFSAERPKGSFSTLEIQRTEQGDSAMYLCASSLSGTQVGTQYFGPGTRLLVL.

The sample holds many counts of this clonotype. J is TRBJ2-1 and V is TRBV27; 14 bases map to TRBD2. Germline loops: CDR1 MNHEY, CDR2 SMNVEV (reference sequence). CDR3 length: 18 residues. Germline trimming cut 4 bases from V and 7 bases from J; bases unmatched to any gene: 12. The CDR3 loop is CASSSLAGLAGDDNEQFF. CDR3 nucleotides: TGTGCCAGCAGTTCCCTAGCGGGACTAGCGGGAGACGATAATGAGCAGTTCTTC.

This rearrangement joins TRBV28 to TRBJ2-7; perhaps TRBD2 as D (6 bases). Trimming took off 2 bases at V and 4 bases at J, with 15 bases between the two ends. Germline lookup yields CDR1 MDHEN and CDR2 SYDVKM. The CDR3 has 15 residues. Written as DNA, the CDR3 is TGTGCCAGCAGTTTAGGGGGGTCCCCTGGGTACGAGCAGTACTTC. It yields the protein CASSLGGSPGYEQYF.

V usage is TRBV5-1 and J usage is TRBJ1-2; 9 positions agree with TRBD1. The CDR3 spans 13 residues. Looked up from germline, CDR1 is SGHRS and CDR2 is YFSETQ. Losses at the gene ends were 7 bases for V and 5 bases for J; bases not matched to a gene: 6. The CDR3 here is CASRTGVGYGYTF. The CDR3 DNA follows: TGCGCCAGCCGGACAGGGGTGGGGTATGGCTACACCTTC.

This clonotype was found many times. The V call is TRBV12-3 or TRBV12-4, the J call TRBJ1-1; no clear D. CDR3 size: 13 residues. V lost 6 bases and J lost 5, with 13 bases in between. CDR3 residues: CASRFSDGTEAFF. CDR3 nucleotide sequence: TGTGCCAGCAGGTTCTCGGACGGGACTGAAGCTTTCTTT.

This clonotype was seen a few times. This sequence joins TRBV4-2 and TRBJ1-2, with 9 positions matching TRBD1. The CDR3 runs to 14 residues. The germline CDR1 and CDR2 sequences are LGHNA and YNFKEQ. Trimming at V came to 5 bases and at J to 4 bases, leaving 5 bases not matched to a gene. This CDR3 reads CASSSGTGRYGYTF. CDR3 sequence (DNA): TGTGCCAGCAGCTCCGGGACAGGGCGCTATGGCTACACCTTC.

This clonotype was detected many times. Written as DNA, the CDR3 is TGTGCCAGCAGTTTAGCGCTAGTAAGCAATTCACCCCTCCACTTT. Protein product: CASSLALVSNSPLHF. The rearrangement joins TRBV12-3 or TRBV12-4 to TRBJ1-6, with no clear D. The germline V and J ends were trimmed by 0 bases and 7 bases, with 10 bases remaining between them. This CDR3 contains 15 residues.

V is TRBV20-1 and J is TRBJ2-7; no definite D call. Looked up from germline, CDR1 is DFQATT and CDR2 is SNEGSKA (reference sequence). The CDR3 spans 15 residues. Trimming removed 0 bases at V and 0 bases at J, with 12 bases between. The CDR3: CSARDLGSPSYEQYF. In DNA, the CDR3 is TGCAGTGCTAGAGATTTAGGCAGTCCCTCCTACGAGCAGTACTTC.

This clonotype has ten or more counts. The V call is TRBV7-9, the J call TRBJ1-2, with 8 bases fitting TRBD1. V lost 5 bases, J lost 2 bases, and 7 bases stayed unmatched. The V gene's germline CDR1 is SEHNR and CDR2 FQNEAQ (reference sequence). The CDR3 is made up of 15 amino acids. The CDR3 DNA follows: TGTGCCAGCAGCCCAGGGGGCGCATTAAACTATGGCTACACCTTC. Amino acid sequence: CASSPGGALNYGYTF.